The sequence of this T cell receptor beta chain was determined in a study of blood T cells in healthy people across ages. Overall study results and limits: A greater number of naive CD4+ cells and higher diversity distinguished long-lived donors from aged donors.

Each donor was a healthy Caucasian individual from Russia, aged roughly 6 to 95. Isolated per sample were at least 6 million PBMCs. A minimum of 5.5 micrograms of total RNA was extracted per sample. The germline V gene has CDR1 SGDLS and CDR2 YYNGEE. The CDR3 consists of 15 residues. V lost 0 bases and J 3 bases, leaving 10 bases between the germline ends. PCR was performed a second time for roughly 6 to 12 cycles using a sample-barcoded 5' primer and a J-beta primer mix. TCRdb reanalysed the 5' RACE reads using MiXCR and keeps one entry per CDR3 protein. The repertoire includes about 830,000 distinct CDR3 sequences, roughly 60% of them detected once, and 25% to 35% sits in the top ten. This clonotype has a handful of counts. Its antigen is not known.

Sequencing was performed on blood. The receptor was isolated from a man younger than 40 in good health. The V gene is TRBV9, the J gene TRBJ2-1, with a tentative D call TRBD2 (6 bases). CDR3 protein: CASSVDGGYYNEQFF. DNA for the CDR3: TGTGCCAGCAGCGTAGATGGGGGGTACTACAATGAGCAGTTCTTC. The full variable domain, with the rest looked up from reference TRBV9 and TRBJ2-1, is DSGVTQTPKHLITATGQRVTLRCSPRSGDLSVYWYQQSLDQGLQFLIQYYNGEERAKGNILERFSAQQFPDLHSELNLSSLELGDSALYFCASSVDGGYYNEQFFGPGTRLTVL.